The next 22 T cell receptor beta chains were all read from a single sample in a study of shared clonotypes between healthy human individuals. As defined, naive CD8 cells were CD45RO-negative and positively selected for CCR7, with terminally differentiated effector memory CD45RA+ cells excluded. Method: immunoSEQ multiplex PCR; TCRdb's copy keeps in-frame clones and lacks some. This sample has some 2.1 million clones, with over 85% found just once. Material: naive CD8+ T cells from PBMCs. The receptors derive from a man aged 18 to 29 in good health. Some clones in this sample may be carry-over from other donors' samples.

The chain couples TRBV11-2 to TRBJ2-7; 9 nucleotides match TRBD2. The CDR3 contains 14 residues. Germline V gene sequence: CDR1 SGHAT, CDR2 FQNNGV. Trimming cost V 5 bases and J 4 bases; bases outside gene matches: 6. CDR3 loop: CASSIGTSRYEQYF. The CDR3 DNA sequence: TGTGCCAGCAGCATCGGGACTAGCCGTTACGAGCAGTACTTC. Full variable domain (remainder filled in from reference TRBV11-2 and TRBJ2-7): EAGVAQSPRYKIIEKRQSVAFWCNPISGHATLYWYQQILGQGPKLLIQFQNNGVVDDSQLPKDRFSAERLKGVDSTLKIQPAKLEDSAVYLCASSIGTSRYEQYFGPGTRLTVT.

The chain recombines TRBV21-1 with TRBJ2-3. TRBV21-1 is shown as a pseudogene. The CDR3 consists of 16 residues. The CDR3 spells CASSTRTVGYPDTQYF. The CDR3 bases are TGTGCCAGCAGCACCCGGACCGTCGGGTACCCAGATACGCAGTATTTT.

V and J are TRBV7-2 and TRBJ2-7; D gene ambiguous. V lost 5 bases and J lost 3, with 11 bases in between. Germline CDR1 SGHTA, CDR2 FQGNSA. The CDR3 has 13 amino acids. The CDR3 protein is CASSPDLNYEQYF. In nucleotides, the CDR3 is TGTGCCAGCAGCCCAGACTTAAACTACGAGCAGTACTTC. The full variable domain, with the rest looked up from reference TRBV7-2 and TRBJ2-7, is GAGVSQSPSNKVTEKGKDVELRCDPISGHTALYWYRQSLGQGLEFLIYFQGNSAPDKSGLPSDRFSAERTGGSVSTLTIQRTQQEDSAVYLCASSPDLNYEQYFGPGTRLTVT.

The chain recombines TRBV10-2 with TRBJ2-4; D unclear. The germline gives CDR1 WSHSY, CDR2 SAAADI. The CDR3 length is 11 residues. With 8 bases removed from V and 7 bases from J, the gap between germline ends came to 9 bases. In nucleotides, the CDR3 is TGCGCCAGCCTGGGATTGAACATTCAGTACTTC. This encodes CASLGLNIQYF.

The chain is built from TRBV28 and TRBJ2-3; no clear D gene. The germline CDR1 and CDR2 sequences are MDHEN and SYDVKM. The CDR3 is made up of 16 amino acids. Trimming pared 6 bases from V and 0 bases from J, leaving 16 bases between. Written as DNA, the CDR3 is TGTGCCAGCAGCCCAAGACAATTAACTAGCACAGATACGCAGTATTTT. Its protein is CASSPRQLTSTDTQYF.

DNA of the CDR3: TGTGCCAGCAGTTTATTCGGGGTTAACGAGCAGTACTTC. Translated, it gives CASSLFGVNEQYF. This chain links TRBV27 with TRBJ2-5; D is possibly TRBD2 (5 bases). The closer fit of TRBJ2-7 to the DNA end suggests the J call may be wrong. Germline V gene data show CDR1 as MNHEY and CDR2 as SMNVEV (reference sequence). The CDR3 is 13 amino acids.

The rearrangement links TRBV6-1 to TRBJ1-2, with TRBD1 matching over 7 bases. The CDR3 consists of 14 residues. The V segment lost 2 bases and the J segment 5 bases; nucleotides outside the gene matches: 5. Germline assignment: CDR1 MNHNS and CDR2 SASEGT. The CDR3 sequence is CASSEHRGFYGYTF. DNA for the CDR3: TGTGCCAGCAGTGAACACAGGGGTTTTTATGGCTACACCTTC.

The V and J genes are TRBV4-1 and TRBJ2-3; possibly TRBD1 for D (5 bases). V was shortened by 0 bases and J by 4 bases, with 17 bases between the two germline ends. Per the germline V gene, CDR1 is MGHRA and CDR2 is YSYEKL. The CDR3 totals 17 residues. In DNA form, the CDR3 reads TGCGCCAGCAGCCAAGATATGACTGTCCAAGGGGCAGATACGCAGTATTTT. Its translation: CASSQDMTVQGADTQYF.

This chain joins TRBV7-8 and TRBJ2-7, with 9 bases identical to TRBD1. This CDR3 comprises 14 residues. Trimming took 6 bases from V and 2 from J; bases not matched to a gene: 5. The germline CDR1 and CDR2 sequences are SGHVS and FQNEAQ. The CDR3 reads CASRIRDRAYEQYF. DNA of the CDR3: TGTGCCAGCAGGATACGGGACAGGGCCTACGAGCAGTACTTC.

In this sample, this clone turned up once. The V and J genes are TRBV4-1 and TRBJ2-7; 9 bases fit TRBD1. J gave up 7 bases and V 7 bases, and 14 bases lay outside the gene matches. CDR1 is MGHRA and CDR2 is YSYEKL in the germline V gene. This CDR3 spans 15 amino acids. Here the CDR3 reads CASTQSGTGQGEQYF. The DNA for the CDR3 is TGCGCCAGCACCCAGTCCGGGACAGGGCAAGGGGAGCAGTACTTC.

The chain is built from TRBV6-1 and TRBJ1-1, with D possibly matching TRBD1 (6 bases). CDR1 and CDR2 (germline): MNHNS, SASEGT. V gave up 3 bases and J gave up 2 bases, with 16 bases separating them. This CDR3 has 16 residues. This chain's CDR3 is CASSDLTQGYNTEAFF. For the CDR3, the DNA is TGTGCCAGCAGTGATTTAACACAGGGATACAACACTGAAGCTTTCTTT.

The chain couples TRBV10-1 to TRBJ1-2; 7 nucleotides line up with TRBD1. J lost 7 bases, V lost 2 bases, and 7 bases had no gene match. CDR1 is WNHNN and CDR2 is SYGVQD in the germline V gene (reference sequence). The length of the CDR3 is 14 residues. CDR3 region: CASSEDRDPGGYTF. The CDR3 DNA sequence: TGCGCCAGCAGTGAGGACAGGGACCCCGGTGGCTACACCTTC.

This clone was seen just once. The genes are TRBV7-8 and TRBJ1-2; D is perhaps TRBD1 (6 bases). CDR1 and CDR2 from the germline V gene are SGHVS and FQNEAQ. The V end was cut by 5 bases, the J end by 3 bases, with 22 bases between. The CDR3 has 17 amino acids. The CDR3 protein is CASSPGAAGAPYYGYTF. As DNA, the CDR3 is TGTGCCAGCAGCCCAGGGGCCGCGGGGGCTCCCTACTATGGCTACACCTTC.

This rearrangement joins TRBV13 to TRBJ1-1, with no clear D. V was pared by 2 bases and J by 4 bases, with 14 bases between. This CDR3 comprises 15 residues. CDR1 is PRHDT, CDR2 FYEKMQ, per germline (reference sequence). CDR3 in DNA: TGTGCCAGCAGCTTATTTGGTCGGGTGATCACTGAAGCTTTCTTT. Translated, it gives CASSLFGRVITEAFF.

The V and J genes are TRBV7-9 and TRBJ1-4, with TRBD1 as a possible D gene (6 bases). The germline CDR1 and CDR2 sequences are SEHNR and FQNEAQ (reference sequence). V dropped 5 bases and J dropped 1 base, with 11 bases sitting between them. CDR3 length equals 15 residues. The CDR3 coding sequence is TGTGCCAGCAGCACCCTACAGGGAACTAATGAAAAACTGTTTTTT. Amino acid sequence: CASSTLQGTNEKLFF.

The chain joins TRBV7-2 to TRBJ2-7, with D perhaps TRBD2 (6 bases). The germline CDR1 and CDR2 sequences are SGHTA and FQGNSA. V lost 0 bases and J 12 bases, leaving 12 bases between the germline ends. The CDR3 contains 12 residues. CDR3 protein: CASSLADRERYF. The CDR3, as DNA: TGTGCCAGCAGCTTAGCAGACCGGGAGAGGTACTTC.

The chain is built from TRBV7-8 and TRBJ1-2; unclear D gene. The CDR3 sequence is 12 residues long. Germline V gene sequence: CDR1 SGHVS, CDR2 FQNEAQ. The germline V and J ends were trimmed by 5 bases and 0 bases, with 4 bases remaining between them. In DNA, the CDR3 is TGTGCCAGCAGCGGATCTAACTATGGCTACACCTTC. It yields the protein CASSGSNYGYTF.

The V call is TRBV4-2, the J call TRBJ2-7, with a weak D call TRBD2 (6 bases). The CDR3 extends over 17 amino acids. Trimming removed 1 base from V and 3 bases from J, with 19 bases in between. The germline CDR1 and CDR2 sequences are LGHNA and YNFKEQ. DNA of the CDR3: TGTGCCAGCAGCCAAGGAGGGTATGGGGGGTCGGTCTACGAGCAGTACTTC. This translates into CASSQGGYGGSVYEQYF.

The table lists this clone with a count of one. The chain links TRBV9 to TRBJ2-5; TRBD2 matches at 10 bases. The CDR3 spans 14 residues. V shed 3 bases and J 5 bases; nucleotides not matched to a gene: 4. Germline V CDR1 and CDR2: SGDLS, YYNGEE. The CDR3 bases are TGTGCCAGCAGCGCTAGCGGGAGCCGGGAGACCCAGTACTTC. Protein: CASSASGSRETQYF.

The count of this clone is one. The V call is TRBV18, the J call TRBJ1-3; D is unresolved. The CDR3 contains 17 residues. The germline CDR1 and CDR2 sequences are KGHSH and LQKENI. Trimming removed 6 bases at V and 0 bases at J, with 18 bases between. The CDR3 spells CASSLQGLDLSGNTIYF. The CDR3 nucleotides read TGTGCCAGCTCTCTACAAGGACTTGACCTCTCTGGAAACACCATATATTTT.

V usage is TRBV27 and J usage is TRBJ2-7; TRBD1 aligns across 7 bases. This CDR3 contains 18 residues. J was trimmed by 3 bases and V by 5 bases; bases with no gene match: 19. Per germline, CDR1 MNHEY and CDR2 SMNVEV (reference sequence). CDR3 in DNA: TGTGCCAGCAGTCCGATAGACAGGGTAGCAGTTTTAAACTACGAGCAGTACTTC. This encodes CASSPIDRVAVLNYEQYF.

This clone was recorded a few times. Distinct nucleotide sequences in the sample also encode this CDR3. The chain is built from TRBV11-2 and TRBJ2-7, with TRBD1 as a possible D gene (6 bases). V lost 4 bases and J lost 1, with 8 bases in between. The CDR3 length is 13 residues. From germline, CDR1 is SGHAT and CDR2 FQNNGV. DNA of the CDR3: TGTGCCAGCAGCTCCGGACAGTCCTACGAGCAGTACTTC. This translates into CASSSGQSYEQYF.